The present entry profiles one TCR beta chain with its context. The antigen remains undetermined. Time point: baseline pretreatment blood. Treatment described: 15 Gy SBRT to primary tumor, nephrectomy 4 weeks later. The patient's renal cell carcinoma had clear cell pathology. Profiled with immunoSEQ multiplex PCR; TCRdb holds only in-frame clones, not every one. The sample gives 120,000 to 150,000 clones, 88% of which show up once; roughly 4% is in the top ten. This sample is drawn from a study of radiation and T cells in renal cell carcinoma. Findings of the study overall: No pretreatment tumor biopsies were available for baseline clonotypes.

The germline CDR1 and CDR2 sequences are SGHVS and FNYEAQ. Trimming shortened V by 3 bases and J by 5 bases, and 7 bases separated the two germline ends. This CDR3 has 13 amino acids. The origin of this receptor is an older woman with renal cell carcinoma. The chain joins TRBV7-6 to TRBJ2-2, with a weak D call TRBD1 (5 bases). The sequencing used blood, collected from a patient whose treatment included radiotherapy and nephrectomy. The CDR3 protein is CASSLKGTGELFF. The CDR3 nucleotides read TGTGCCAGCAGCTTGAAGGGGACCGGGGAGCTGTTTTTT.